This T cell receptor beta chain is drawn from a study of T cells in Graves' hyperthyroidism and ophthalmopathy. Study-wide context: At the time of initial diagnosis and before any treatment, peripheral blood was collected.

Lactation, pregnancy, other autoimmune disease or uncontrolled infection led to exclusion of patients. Amplification yielded TCR beta CDR3 regions, with RNA transcripts as the source. TCR CDR3 underwent first-round RT-PCR with the HTBI primer set. MiXCR was run by TCRdb on the multiplex PCR reads, yielding one entry per CDR3 protein. The sample lists 340,000 or so distinct CDR3 sequences, over 15% occurring once. As regards this clonotype: Its antigen is not known.

Trimming cost V 0 bases and J 4 bases, with 7 bases left between them. The CDR3 loop spans 14 amino acids. Germline values: CDR1 SGHRS, CDR2 YFSETQ. Study-wide findings and caveats: The model foresaw ophthalmopathy a median 6.5 months prior to onset. Most thyroid clonotypes with frequency above 0.001 were detected in blood.

This TCR was sampled from a woman aged 50 to 65 with Graves' hyperthyroidism. The chain employs TRBV5-1 and TRBJ2-2; D gene ambiguous. Sequencing was carried out using blood. As DNA, the CDR3 is TGCGCCAGCAGCTTGGTGCCGGGCACCGGGGAGCTGTTTTTT. Its translation: CASSLVPGTGELFF.